This T cell receptor beta chain originates from a study of blood T cell repertoires in COVID-19 (dated by TCRdb to about 2020). Background for the entire study: The collaborator samples originated in the United States, Italy and Spain and spanned the acute and convalescent phases of COVID-19. The samples were drawn from two sources: the first 160 participants of the ongoing ImmuneRACE study, and 1,254 subjects contributed by 6 global collaborators. Deeply sampled blood TCRbeta repertoires from subjects exposed to, actively infected with, or recovered from COVID-19 were included in the dataset. Sample metadata almost always included a de-identified subject ID, COVID-19 status, age in years and sex. Where available, HLA class I and class II types were taken from metadata supplied by the sample provider and were not determined by assay-based typing. The material from the prospective study consisted of cDNA or gDNA derived from T cells, B-cell-depleted T cells, or PBMCs. The repertoires were released in a freely available public database meant as a resource for research on the immune response to SARS-CoV-2. The study at large found these results: How much clinical and demographic metadata was included differed by source and by participant, and the metadata was provided uncurated.

Concerning this clone: Its cognate antigen has yet to be identified. No qualities accompany the bases; no much larger clone lies one base away.

The germline V gene provides CDR1 SGHNT and CDR2 YENEEA. The CDR3 numbers 15 residues from cysteine through phenylalanine. Of all the DNA, just the CDR3 is kept, 45 bases in frame from base 1. V loses 3 bases at its end and J loses 14 bases; junction bases beyond the gene matches: 14. TCRbeta CDR3 regions were amplified from genomic DNA using the immunoSEQ Assay, a bias-controlled multiplex PCR. The source study handled its data this way. The number of nucleated cells in each sample was estimated from the amplification of reference gene primers within the assay. Sequence reads were collapsed and filtered to measure the absolute abundance of every unique TCRbeta CDR3 rearrangement. Productive Simpson clonality was computed per sample as the square root of Simpson's diversity index over productive rearrangements. Here the immuneACCESS table is served through TCRdb, limited to in-frame sequences with V and J called. Missing clones are a known gap in these copies; in checked studies unresolved V genes cover under half, and the rest lacks a known reason. The V and J calls and clone size were taken over from that table, and D and trimming were inferred from the DNA. Here the sample has about 280,000 clones; roughly 91% occur a single time. About 4.6% of the sample belongs to the ten largest clones.

Each collaborating institution followed its own protocols to collect whole blood in K2EDTA tubes. Collaborator samples were shipped for TCRbeta analysis as frozen whole blood, isolated PBMCs, or DNA extracted from either sample type. The TCR comes from a man aged 40-55 years with acute or convalescent COVID-19. The chain is assembled from TRBV11-3 and TRBJ2-2; TRBD1 agrees with 8 junctional bases. Sequencing was done on a sample of peripheral blood. CDR3 reads: CASSLGSGTGGTLFF. The DNA sequence is given as TGTGCCAGCAGCTTGGGTTCCGGAACAGGGGGAACCCTGTTTTTT. Reference TRBV11-3 and TRBJ2-2 genes cover what lies past the CDR3, so the full variable domain is EAGVVQSPRYKIIEKKQPVAFWCNPISGHNTLYWYLQNLGQGPELLIRYENEEAVDDSQLPKDRFSAERLKGVDSTLKIQPAELGDSAVYLCASSLGSGTGGTLFFGEGSRLTVL.